The 30 T cell receptor beta chains below all came from one sample that was sequenced in a study of cytomegalovirus exposure and HLA in healthy donors. The PCR ran on 60 Vbeta and 13 Jbeta primers. Sequenced by immunoSEQ multiplex PCR; TCRdb stores in-frame clones only, minus some. The sample lists roughly 200,000 clones; over 75% were seen once. The sample taken for sequencing was PBMCs. The origin of the receptors is a woman between 50 and 59 years old in good health and CMV-seronegative.

Remarks on this clone: The sample contains more than one DNA sequence encoding this CDR3. The V and J genes are TRBV19 and TRBJ2-7; maybe TRBD1 (6 bases). The CDR3 length is 12 residues. Germline loops: CDR1 LNHDA, CDR2 SQIVND (reference sequence). Trimming removed 3 bases from V and 4 bases from J, with 7 bases in between. The CDR3 spells CASSIQGYEQYF. CDR3 DNA sequence: TGTGCCAGTAGTATTCAGGGGTACGAGCAGTACTTC.

Concerning this clone itself: The identical CDR3 is also encoded by other nucleotide sequences in the sample. This rearrangement joins TRBV28 to TRBJ1-5, with no clear D. Germline CDR1 reads MDHEN; CDR2 reads SYDVKM. V was shortened by 5 bases and J by 5 bases, with 7 bases between the two germline ends. The CDR3 spans 12 residues. CDR3 bases: TGTGCCAGCAGTCTTTTATATCAGCCCCAGCATTTT. It is translated as CASSLLYQPQHF.

V is TRBV28 and J is TRBJ2-1, with 8 bases lining up with TRBD1. The CDR3 consists of 15 residues. Losses at the gene ends were 5 bases for V and 7 bases for J; bases not matched to a gene: 10. Looked up from germline, CDR1 is MDHEN and CDR2 is SYDVKM. CDR3 coding DNA: TGTGCCAGCAGTCCTCGCCGGGACAGGCGGAATGAGCAGTTCTTC. This sequence encodes CASSPRRDRRNEQFF.

With regard to this clone: The junction does not match germline at one end; this may be a read error. Other DNA sequences in the same sample also yield this CDR3. The chain has TRBV6-5 and TRBJ1-3, with D uncertain. The CDR3 contains 15 residues. Germline V gene data show CDR1 as MNHEY and CDR2 as SVGAGI. CDR3 in DNA: TGTGCCAGCAGCTACTCTAGAGCCTTTGGAAACACCATATATTTT. It yields the protein CASSYSRAFGNTIYF.

This clone was picked up a small number of times. This CDR3 reads CASSSQTGANTDTQYF. The CDR3 nucleotides read TGTGCCAGCAGCTCCCAGACAGGGGCCAACACAGATACGCAGTATTTT. The chain joins TRBV7-2 to TRBJ2-3; 8 nucleotides agree with TRBD1. CDR1 SGHTA and CDR2 FQGNSA come from the germline V gene. With 4 bases clipped from V and 2 bases from J, the junction kept 8 bases outside the gene matches. This CDR3 spans 16 amino acids. Full variable domain (missing parts from reference TRBV7-2 and TRBJ2-3): GAGVSQSPSNKVTEKGKDVELRCDPISGHTALYWYRQSLGQGLEFLIYFQGNSAPDKSGLPSDRFSAERTGGSVSTLTIQRTQQEDSAVYLCASSSQTGANTDTQYFGPGTRLTVL.

J is TRBJ2-5 and V is TRBV7-9, with D possibly being TRBD2 (5 bases). This CDR3 is 15 amino acids long. Germline assignment: CDR1 SEHNR and CDR2 FQNEAQ (reference sequence). V shed 0 bases and J shed 5 bases, with 13 bases lying between them. CDR3 nucleotide sequence: TGTGCCAGCAGCTTAGCTGCTCTCCGAGGGGAGACCCAGTACTTC. The encoded protein is CASSLAALRGETQYF.

This clone was detected a few times. This chain uses TRBV2 with TRBJ2-6; 8 bases map to TRBD1. The CDR3 is 15 residues long. CDR1 is SNHLY and CDR2 is FYNNEI in the germline V gene. Trimming at V came to 1 base and at J to 4 bases, leaving 0 bases not matched to a gene. The CDR3 spells CASSEGTGGANVLTF. The CDR3, as DNA: TGTGCCAGCAGTGAAGGGACAGGGGGGGCCAACGTCCTGACTTTC. The entire variable domain, with the rest obtained from reference TRBV2 and TRBJ2-6, is as follows: EPEVTQTPSHQVTQMGQEVILRCVPISNHLYFYWYRQILGQKVEFLVSFYNNEISEKSEIFDDQFSVERPDGSNFTLKIRSTKLEDSAMYFCASSEGTGGANVLTFGAGSRLTVL.

The chain employs TRBV7-2 and TRBJ2-3, with D possibly matching TRBD2 (6 bases). The CDR3 is made up of 18 amino acids. The V gene's germline CDR1 is SGHTA and CDR2 FQGNSA. V was pared by 1 base and J by 7 bases, with 24 bases between. The CDR3 DNA reads TGTGCCAGCAGCTTAGTCTTTCAGCGGGCCCCGGGAGATAATACGCAGTATTTT. Its protein is CASSLVFQRAPGDNTQYF.

The chain has TRBV19 and TRBJ2-1, with 7 bases matching TRBD2. V shed 10 bases and J 3 bases; nucleotides not matched to a gene: 18. CDR1 is LNHDA, CDR2 SQIVND, per germline (reference sequence). The CDR3 has 17 residues. As DNA, the CDR3 is TGTGCCACTAGGACTAGGGGTAATGCGGGGGTCTACAATGAGCAGTTCTTC. It codes for CATRTRGNAGVYNEQFF.

The V and J genes are TRBV5-1 and TRBJ2-7; 7 bases fit TRBD2. V lost 0 bases and J lost 3; bases outside the gene matches: 6. Germline V CDR1 and CDR2: SGHRS, YFSETQ. The length of the CDR3 is 15 residues. The CDR3 spells CASSLEGGSLYEQYF. The DNA for the CDR3 is TGCGCCAGCAGCTTGGAAGGCGGGAGTCTCTACGAGCAGTACTTC.

The genes are TRBV29-1 and TRBJ2-1; 8 bases align to TRBD2. V shed 8 bases, J shed 7 bases, and the junction held 10 bases outside the gene matches. The CDR3 consists of 13 residues. The germline V gene encodes CDR1 SQVTM and CDR2 ANQGSEA. CDR3 loop: CSSGGRRRNEQFF. DNA for the CDR3: TGCAGCTCGGGGGGGCGTCGACGGAATGAGCAGTTCTTC.

The chain has TRBV18 and TRBJ2-1; 13 positions agree with TRBD2. The germline V gene encodes CDR1 KGHSH and CDR2 LQKENI. V lost 3 bases, J lost 8 bases, and 7 bases stayed unmatched. This CDR3 comprises 16 residues. CDR3 nucleotide sequence: TGTGCCAGCTCACCCGGACTAGCGGGAGTTTCCCATGAGCAGTTCTTC. It yields the protein CASSPGLAGVSHEQFF. The full variable domain, its missing parts supplied by reference TRBV18 and TRBJ2-1, is NAGVMQNPRHLVRRRGQEARLRCSPMKGHSHVYWYRQLPEEGLKFMVYLQKENIIDESGMPKERFSAEFPKEGPSILRIQQVVRGDSAAYFCASSPGLAGVSHEQFFGPGTRLTVL.

The chain carries TRBV27 and TRBJ2-7; 10 nucleotides match TRBD1. The germline gives CDR1 MNHEY, CDR2 SMNVEV (reference sequence). CDR3 size: 15 residues. Losses at the gene ends were 5 bases for V and 4 bases for J; bases not matched to a gene: 8. The CDR3: CASSVRDRGLYEQYF. CDR3 DNA: TGTGCCAGCAGTGTCCGGGACAGGGGCCTGTACGAGCAGTACTTC.

The CDR3 region has the DNA TGTGCCAGCAGCTTAGGGACTAACAAAGAGACCCAGTACTTC. As protein: CASSLGTNKETQYF. The chain recombines TRBV7-2 with TRBJ2-5, with a possible D match to TRBD2 (6 bases). Germline values: CDR1 SGHTA, CDR2 FQGNSA. V dropped 1 base and J dropped 3 bases, with 9 bases sitting between them. This CDR3 contains 14 residues.

The chain recombines TRBV7-9 with TRBJ1-2; D possibly corresponds to TRBD1 (6 bases). Trimming shortened V by 5 bases and J by 6 bases, and 25 bases separated the two germline ends. Per the germline V gene, CDR1 is SEHNR and CDR2 is FQNEAQ (reference sequence). This CDR3 contains 17 residues. CDR3 DNA sequence: TGTGCCAGCAGCCTCCGAACCTTGGACAGCGGAAATGATGGCTACACCTTC. As protein: CASSLRTLDSGNDGYTF.

This chain connects TRBV6-6 to TRBJ1-1, with TRBD1 matching over 7 bases. With 2 bases clipped from V and 4 bases from J, the junction kept 4 bases outside the gene matches. CDR3 length: 14 residues. The germline V gene encodes CDR1 MNHNY and CDR2 SVGAGI (reference sequence). The CDR3 nucleotides are TGTGCCAGCAGTTACGGACAGGTCAGCACTGAAGCTTTCTTT. Amino acid sequence: CASSYGQVSTEAFF.

CDR3 sequence reads: CAKPGQGYEQYF. The DNA of the CDR3 is TGTGCTAAACCGGGACAGGGCTACGAGCAGTACTTC. This chain connects TRBV30 to TRBJ2-7; 9 nucleotides line up with TRBD1. This CDR3 comprises 12 residues. The germline gives CDR1 GTSNPN, CDR2 SVGIG (reference sequence).

V gene TRBV19 combines with J gene TRBJ1-5, with TRBD1 matching over 8 bases. The V gene end was trimmed by 4 bases and the J gene end by 6 bases; junction bases not matched to a gene: 5. The CDR3 sequence is 14 residues long. In germline, CDR1 is LNHDA, CDR2 SQIVND (reference sequence). For the CDR3, the DNA is TGTGCCAGTAGTAGGGGCCAGGGGGCTCAGCCCCAGCATTTT. It translates to CASSRGQGAQPQHF. Using reference TRBV19 and TRBJ1-5 for the parts outside the CDR3, the full variable domain is DGGITQSPKYLFRKEGQNVTLSCEQNLNHDAMYWYRQDPGQGLRLIYYSQIVNDFQKGDIAEGYSVSREKKESFPLTVTSAQKNPTAFYLCASSRGQGAQPQHFGDGTRLSIL.

The chain combines TRBV10-1 with TRBJ2-1; tentative D call: TRBD1 (5 bases). CDR1 is WNHNN and CDR2 is SYGVQD in the germline V gene (reference sequence). V was trimmed by 0 bases and J by 7 bases, leaving 19 bases between them. The CDR3 has 17 residues. The CDR3 coding sequence is TGCGCCAGCAGTGAGTCGATAGGGGCACGGGTAACGAATGAGCAGTTCTTC. Translation: CASSESIGARVTNEQFF.

Concerning this clone itself: The same CDR3 also results from other DNA sequences found in this sample. V gene TRBV29-1 combines with J gene TRBJ2-3; D not certain. CDR3 length equals 13 residues. V lost 2 bases to trimming and J lost 0 bases, with 6 bases between them. The germline CDR1 and CDR2 sequences are SQVTM and ANQGSEA. CDR3 in amino acids: CSVESSSTDTQYF. The CDR3 nucleotides read TGCAGCGTTGAATCGTCTAGCACAGATACGCAGTATTTT.

The chain is built from TRBV28 and TRBJ1-2; 8 nucleotides line up with TRBD1. From germline, CDR1 is MDHEN and CDR2 SYDVKM. This CDR3 is 13 amino acids long. The V and J ends lost 6 bases and 4 bases, in that order; junction bases with no gene match: 4. The CDR3 DNA reads as TGTGCCAGCAGATCCGACAGGGGCTATGGCTACACCTTC. Protein sequence: CASRSDRGYGYTF.

The chain is built from TRBV4-2 and TRBJ2-2, with 7 bases identical to TRBD2. The CDR3 totals 19 residues. With V trimmed by 1 base and J by 3 bases, 14 bases remained unmatched. Per the germline V gene, CDR1 is LGHNA and CDR2 is YNFKEQ. Here the CDR3 reads CASSQGGGNTSEYTGELFF. In nucleotides, the CDR3 is TGTGCCAGCAGCCAAGGCGGGGGTAACACTAGCGAATACACCGGGGAGCTGTTTTTT.

In DNA, the CDR3 is TGTGCCAGCAGCTTACGAGGGGCGGGGGGAAACACCATATATTTT. The encoded protein is CASSLRGAGGNTIYF. The gene calls are TRBV7-9 and TRBJ1-3, with D possibly being TRBD1 (5 bases). V lost 2 bases, J lost 4 bases, and 12 bases lay in between. The CDR3 spans 15 residues. Germline CDR1 is SEHNR and CDR2 is FQNEAQ (reference sequence).

The chain couples TRBV5-1 to TRBJ1-2, with TRBD1 identical over 10 bases. The ends lost 7 bases at V and 3 bases at J; junction bases unmatched: 12. The CDR3 sequence is 16 residues long. CDR1 SGHRS and CDR2 YFSETQ come from the germline V gene. Here the CDR3 reads CASGPGQGTNHYGYTF. The DNA for the CDR3 is TGCGCCAGCGGACCGGGACAGGGGACCAATCACTATGGCTACACCTTC.

The chain uses TRBV29-1 and TRBJ2-2, with 10 bases fitting TRBD2. The CDR3 totals 13 residues. Trimming removed 6 bases from V and 3 bases from J; junction bases left unmatched: 1. CDR1 and CDR2 from the germline V gene are SQVTM and ANQGSEA. The CDR3 sequence is CSVAGGDTGELFF. In DNA form, the CDR3 reads TGCAGCGTAGCGGGAGGGGACACCGGGGAGCTGTTTTTT.

The chain combines TRBV6-1 with TRBJ1-6, with a weak D call TRBD1 (6 bases). The CDR3 runs to 15 residues. The ends were cut back, 6 bases at V and 4 bases at J, with 13 bases in the middle. Per germline, CDR1 MNHNS and CDR2 SASEGT. CDR3 nucleotides: TGTGCCAGCAGCGTGACGACAGGTTATAATTCACCCCTCCACTTT. Amino acid sequence: CASSVTTGYNSPLHF.

The count of this clone is one. This sequence joins TRBV2 and TRBJ1-5; TRBD1 matches at 8 bases. Germline V lookup: CDR1 SNHLY, CDR2 FYNNEI. CDR3 size: 16 residues. V lost 7 bases to trimming and J lost 1 base; unmatched junction nucleotides: 9. The CDR3 here is CASNTQGALSNQPQHF. CDR3 DNA sequence: TGTGCCAGCAATACCCAGGGGGCTTTAAGCAATCAGCCCCAGCATTTT.

J is TRBJ2-3 and V is TRBV10-2; 7 bases align to TRBD2. The junction had 10 bases not matched to a gene; V was cut back by 3 bases and J by 1 base. Germline CDR1 WSHSY, CDR2 SAAADI. The CDR3 runs to 17 residues. CDR3 DNA: TGCGCCAGCAGTGATCGGACGGGAGGAGAAGGCACAGATACGCAGTATTTT. Amino acid sequence: CASSDRTGGEGTDTQYF.

The rearrangement links TRBV13 to TRBJ2-2; 10 bases agree with TRBD1. After removal of 6 bases from V and 6 bases from J, the junction contained 7 bases not matched to a gene. Germline V CDR1 and CDR2: PRHDT, FYEKMQ (reference sequence). The CDR3 is 15 residues long. The CDR3 DNA follows: TGTGCCAGCAGTCGGGACAGGGGATCTGCCGGGGAGCTGTTTTTT. This gives the protein CASSRDRGSAGELFF. The variable domain in full, completed from reference TRBV13 and TRBJ2-2, reads AAGVIQSPRHLIKEKRETATLKCYPIPRHDTVYWYQQGPGQDPQFLISFYEKMQSDKGSIPDRFSAQQFSDYHSELNMSSLELGDSALYFCASSRDRGSAGELFFGEGSRLTVL.

The J gene is TRBJ2-5, the V gene TRBV5-4; maybe TRBD2 (6 bases). V dropped 1 base and J dropped 4 bases, with 8 bases sitting between them. The CDR3 length is 13 residues. Germline CDR1 is SGHNT and CDR2 is YYREEE (reference sequence). The CDR3: CASSLRRGETQYF. In nucleotides, the CDR3 is TGTGCCAGCAGCTTGAGGAGGGGAGAGACCCAGTACTTC.